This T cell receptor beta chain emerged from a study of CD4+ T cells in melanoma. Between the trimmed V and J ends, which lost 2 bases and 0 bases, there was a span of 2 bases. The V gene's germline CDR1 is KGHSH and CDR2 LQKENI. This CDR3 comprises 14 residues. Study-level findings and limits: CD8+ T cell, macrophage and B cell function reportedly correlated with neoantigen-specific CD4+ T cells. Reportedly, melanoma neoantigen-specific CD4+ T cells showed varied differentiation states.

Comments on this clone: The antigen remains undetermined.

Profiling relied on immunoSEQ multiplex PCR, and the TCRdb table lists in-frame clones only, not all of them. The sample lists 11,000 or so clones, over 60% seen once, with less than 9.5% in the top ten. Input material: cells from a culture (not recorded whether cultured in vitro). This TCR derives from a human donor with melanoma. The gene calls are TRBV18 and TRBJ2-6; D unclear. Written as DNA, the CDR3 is TGTGCCAGCTCACCAGGCTCTGGGGCCAACGTCCTGACTTTC. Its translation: CASSPGSGANVLTF.